This TCR beta chain was sequenced in a study of technical replicates of blood from several donors. Some clones are missing from TCRdb's copy, which holds only in-frame ones; the method was immunoSEQ multiplex PCR. The sample consists of about 83,000 clones, 92% of them appearing once. This clone was found once. One end of the junction fails to match germline, which may point to a read error. Sequenced material: T cells isolated from PBMCs. The clonotype originates from a human donor in good health.

CDR3 bases: TGCAGCGTGGAAGACAGGGTGGGCTATGGCTACACCTTC. Translation: CSVEDRVGYGYTF. The rearrangement joins TRBV29-1 to TRBJ1-2; 7 bases fit TRBD1. Germline V lookup: CDR1 SQVTM, CDR2 ANQGSEA. The CDR3 contains 13 residues. Supplemented by reference TRBV29-1 and TRBJ1-2, the full variable domain reads SAVISQKPSRDICQRGTSLTIQCQVDSQVTMMFWYRQQPGQSLTLIATANQGSEATYESGFVIDKFPISRPNLTFSTLTVSNMSPEDSSIYLCSVEDRVGYGYTFGSGTRLTVV.